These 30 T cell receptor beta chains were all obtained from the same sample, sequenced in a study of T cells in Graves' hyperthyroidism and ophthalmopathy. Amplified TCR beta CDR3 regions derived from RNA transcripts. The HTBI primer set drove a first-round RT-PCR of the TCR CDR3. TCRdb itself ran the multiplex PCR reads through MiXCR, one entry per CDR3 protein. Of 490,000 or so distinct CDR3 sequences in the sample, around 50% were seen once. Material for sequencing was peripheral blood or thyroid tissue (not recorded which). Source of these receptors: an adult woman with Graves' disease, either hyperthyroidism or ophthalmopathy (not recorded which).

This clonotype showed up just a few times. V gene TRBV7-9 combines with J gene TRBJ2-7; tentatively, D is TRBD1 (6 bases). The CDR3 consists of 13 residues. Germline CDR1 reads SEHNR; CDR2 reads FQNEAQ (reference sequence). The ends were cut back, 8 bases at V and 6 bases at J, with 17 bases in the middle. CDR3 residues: CASSPPNRVEQYF. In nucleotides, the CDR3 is TGTGCCAGCTCACCACCGAACAGGGTCGAGCAGTACTTC.

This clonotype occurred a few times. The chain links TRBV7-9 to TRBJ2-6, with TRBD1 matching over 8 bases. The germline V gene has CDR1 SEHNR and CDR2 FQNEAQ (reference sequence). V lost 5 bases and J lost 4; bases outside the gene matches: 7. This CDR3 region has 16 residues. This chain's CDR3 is CASSHRDRNGANVLTF. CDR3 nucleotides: TGTGCCAGCAGCCACCGGGACAGGAACGGGGCCAACGTCCTGACTTTC.

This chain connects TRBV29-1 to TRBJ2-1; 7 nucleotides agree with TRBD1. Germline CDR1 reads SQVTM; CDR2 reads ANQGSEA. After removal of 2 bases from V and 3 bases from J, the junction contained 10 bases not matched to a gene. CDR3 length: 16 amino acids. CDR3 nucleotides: TGCAGCGTTGAAAATCCGGAGGACAGGTACTACAATGAGCAGTTCTTC. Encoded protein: CSVENPEDRYYNEQFF.

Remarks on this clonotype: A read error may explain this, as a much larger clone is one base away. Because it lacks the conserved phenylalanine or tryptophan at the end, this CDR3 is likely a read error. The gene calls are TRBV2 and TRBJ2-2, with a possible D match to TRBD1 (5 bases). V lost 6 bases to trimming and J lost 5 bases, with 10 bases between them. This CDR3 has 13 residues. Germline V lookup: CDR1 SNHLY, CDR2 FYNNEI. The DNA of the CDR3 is TGTGCCAGCAGGACAGTTTTTACCGGGGAGCTGTTTTCT. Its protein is CASRTVFTGELFS.

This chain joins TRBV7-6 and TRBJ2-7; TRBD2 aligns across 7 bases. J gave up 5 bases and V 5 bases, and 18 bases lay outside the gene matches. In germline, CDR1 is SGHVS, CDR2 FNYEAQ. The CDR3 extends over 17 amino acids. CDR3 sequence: CASSRSAPSGYLDEQYF. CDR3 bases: TGTGCCAGCAGCCGATCCGCACCTAGCGGATACTTGGACGAGCAGTACTTC.

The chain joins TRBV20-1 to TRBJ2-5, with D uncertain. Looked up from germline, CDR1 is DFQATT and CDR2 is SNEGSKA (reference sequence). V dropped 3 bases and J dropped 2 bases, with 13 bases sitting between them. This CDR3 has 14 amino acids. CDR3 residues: CSASPPVMQETQYF. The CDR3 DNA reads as TGCAGTGCTAGTCCCCCCGTGATGCAAGAGACCCAGTACTTC.

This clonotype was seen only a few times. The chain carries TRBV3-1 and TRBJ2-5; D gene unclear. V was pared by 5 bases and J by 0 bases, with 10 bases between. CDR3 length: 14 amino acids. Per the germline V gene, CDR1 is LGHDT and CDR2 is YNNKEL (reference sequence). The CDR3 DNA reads TGTGCCAGCAGCTACCTAGTGTACCAAGAGACCCAGTACTTC. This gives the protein CASSYLVYQETQYF.

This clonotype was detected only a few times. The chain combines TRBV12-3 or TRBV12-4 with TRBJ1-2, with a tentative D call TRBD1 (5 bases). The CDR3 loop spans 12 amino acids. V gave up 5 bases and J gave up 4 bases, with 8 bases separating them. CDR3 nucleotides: TGTGCCAGCAGTAGACAGCTCTATGGCTACACCTTC. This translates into CASSRQLYGYTF.

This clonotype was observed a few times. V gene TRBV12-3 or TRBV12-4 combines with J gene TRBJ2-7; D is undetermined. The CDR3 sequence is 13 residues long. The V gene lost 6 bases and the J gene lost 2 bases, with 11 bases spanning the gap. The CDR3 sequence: CASSRTPTYEQYF. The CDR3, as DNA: TGTGCCAGCAGCCGCACGCCAACCTACGAGCAGTACTTC.

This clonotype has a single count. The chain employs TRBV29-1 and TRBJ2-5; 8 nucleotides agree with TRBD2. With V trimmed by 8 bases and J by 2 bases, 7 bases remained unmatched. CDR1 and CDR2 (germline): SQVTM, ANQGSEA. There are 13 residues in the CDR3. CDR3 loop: CSHWRGEQETQYF. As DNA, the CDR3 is TGCAGCCATTGGCGGGGGGAGCAAGAGACCCAGTACTTC. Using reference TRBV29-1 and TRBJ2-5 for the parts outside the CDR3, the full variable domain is SAVISQKPSRDICQRGTSLTIQCQVDSQVTMMFWYRQQPGQSLTLIATANQGSEATYESGFVIDKFPISRPNLTFSTLTVSNMSPEDSSIYLCSHWRGEQETQYFGPGTRLLVL.

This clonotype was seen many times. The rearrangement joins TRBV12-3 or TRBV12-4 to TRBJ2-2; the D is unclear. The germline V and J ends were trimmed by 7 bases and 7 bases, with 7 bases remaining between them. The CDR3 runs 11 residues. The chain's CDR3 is CASMLLGELFF. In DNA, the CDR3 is TGTGCCAGCATGTTGCTCGGGGAGCTGTTTTTT.

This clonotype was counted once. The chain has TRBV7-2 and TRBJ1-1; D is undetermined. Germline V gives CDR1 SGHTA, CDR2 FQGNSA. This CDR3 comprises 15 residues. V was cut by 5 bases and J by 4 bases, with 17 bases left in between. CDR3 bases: TGTGCCAGCAGCACCTGGACGGCTTTGAGCACTGAAGCTTTCTTT. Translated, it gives CASSTWTALSTEAFF.

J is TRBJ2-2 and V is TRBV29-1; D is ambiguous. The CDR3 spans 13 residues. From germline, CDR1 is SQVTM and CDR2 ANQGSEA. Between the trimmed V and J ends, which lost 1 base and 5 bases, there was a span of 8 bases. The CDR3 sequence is CSVEVGRTGELFF. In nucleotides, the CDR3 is TGCAGCGTTGAAGTCGGGCGGACCGGGGAGCTGTTTTTT.

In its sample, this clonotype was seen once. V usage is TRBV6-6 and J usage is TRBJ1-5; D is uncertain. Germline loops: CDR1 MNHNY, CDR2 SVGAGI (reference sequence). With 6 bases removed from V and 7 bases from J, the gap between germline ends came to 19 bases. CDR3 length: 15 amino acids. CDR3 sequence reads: CASSARQGVGQPQHF. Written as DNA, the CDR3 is TGTGCCAGCAGCGCCCGTCAAGGCGTCGGGCAGCCCCAGCATTTT.

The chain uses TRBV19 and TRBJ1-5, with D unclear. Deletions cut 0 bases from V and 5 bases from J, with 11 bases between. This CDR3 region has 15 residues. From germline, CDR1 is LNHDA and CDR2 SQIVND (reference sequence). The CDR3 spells CASSIDWGRHQPQHF. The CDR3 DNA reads TGTGCCAGTAGTATAGATTGGGGTAGGCATCAGCCCCAGCATTTT.

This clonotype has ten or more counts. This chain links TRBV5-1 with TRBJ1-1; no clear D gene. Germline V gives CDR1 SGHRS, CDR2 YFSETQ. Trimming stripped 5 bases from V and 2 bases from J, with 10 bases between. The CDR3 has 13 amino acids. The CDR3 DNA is TGCGCCAGCAGTGAGCGGAGTAACACTGAAGCTTTCTTT. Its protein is CASSERSNTEAFF. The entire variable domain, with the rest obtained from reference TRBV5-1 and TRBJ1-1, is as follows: KAGVTQTPRYLIKTRGQQVTLSCSPISGHRSVSWYQQTPGQGLQFLFEYFSETQRNKGNFPGRFSGRQFSNSRSEMNVSTLELGDSALYLCASSERSNTEAFFGQGTRLTVV.

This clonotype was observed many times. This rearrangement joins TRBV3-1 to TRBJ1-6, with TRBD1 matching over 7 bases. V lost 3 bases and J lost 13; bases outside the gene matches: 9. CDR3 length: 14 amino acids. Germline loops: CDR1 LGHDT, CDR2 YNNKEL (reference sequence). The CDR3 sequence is CASSQPGTAIPLHF. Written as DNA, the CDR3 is TGTGCCAGCAGCCAGCCCGGGACAGCCATTCCCCTCCACTTT.

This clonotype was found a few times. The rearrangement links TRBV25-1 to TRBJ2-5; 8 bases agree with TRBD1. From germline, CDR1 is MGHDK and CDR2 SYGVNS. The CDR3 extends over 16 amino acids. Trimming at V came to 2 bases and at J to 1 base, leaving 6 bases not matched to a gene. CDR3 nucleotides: TGTGCCAGCAGTGAACCGGACAGGGCGAGCCAAGAGACCCAGTACTTC. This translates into CASSEPDRASQETQYF.

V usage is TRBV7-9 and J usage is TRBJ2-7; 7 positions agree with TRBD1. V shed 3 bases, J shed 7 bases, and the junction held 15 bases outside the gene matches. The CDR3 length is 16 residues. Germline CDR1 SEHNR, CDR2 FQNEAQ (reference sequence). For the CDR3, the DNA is TGTGCCAGCAGCTTCTCCCGGACAGGCGTAGGAGAGGAGCAGTACTTC. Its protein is CASSFSRTGVGEEQYF.

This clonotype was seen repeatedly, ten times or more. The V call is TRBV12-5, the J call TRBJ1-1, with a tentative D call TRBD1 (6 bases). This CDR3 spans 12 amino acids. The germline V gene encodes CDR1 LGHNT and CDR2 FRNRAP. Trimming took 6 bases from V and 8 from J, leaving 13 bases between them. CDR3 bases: TGTGCTAGTGGGCCCTCCCAGGGGGAAGCTTTCTTT. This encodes CASGPSQGEAFF.

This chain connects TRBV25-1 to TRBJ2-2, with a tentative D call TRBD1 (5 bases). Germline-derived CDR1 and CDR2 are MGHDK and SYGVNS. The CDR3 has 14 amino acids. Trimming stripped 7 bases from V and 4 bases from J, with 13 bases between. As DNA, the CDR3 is TGTGCCAGCACCATCGGGCAGGGCACCGGGGAGCTGTTTTTT. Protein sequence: CASTIGQGTGELFF.

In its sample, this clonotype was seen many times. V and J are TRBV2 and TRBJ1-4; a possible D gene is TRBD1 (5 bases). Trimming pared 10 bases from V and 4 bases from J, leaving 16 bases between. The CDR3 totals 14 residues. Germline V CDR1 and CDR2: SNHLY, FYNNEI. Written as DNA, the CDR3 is TGTGCCACCACCGAACAGGCCCTTAATGAAAAACTGTTTTTT. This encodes CATTEQALNEKLFF.

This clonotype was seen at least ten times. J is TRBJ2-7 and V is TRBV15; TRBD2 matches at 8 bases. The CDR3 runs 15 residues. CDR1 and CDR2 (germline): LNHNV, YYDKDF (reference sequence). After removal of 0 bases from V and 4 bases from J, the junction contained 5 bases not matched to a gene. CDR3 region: CATSRDRSSGYEQYF. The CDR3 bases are TGTGCCACCAGCAGAGATAGGTCTAGCGGGTACGAGCAGTACTTC.

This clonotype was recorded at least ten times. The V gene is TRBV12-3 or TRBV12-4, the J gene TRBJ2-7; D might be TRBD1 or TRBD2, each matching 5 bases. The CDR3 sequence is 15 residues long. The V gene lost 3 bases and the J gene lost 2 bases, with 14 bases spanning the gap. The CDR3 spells CASSLIRDGAYEQYF. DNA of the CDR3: TGTGCCAGCAGTTTGATTAGGGACGGGGCCTACGAGCAGTACTTC.

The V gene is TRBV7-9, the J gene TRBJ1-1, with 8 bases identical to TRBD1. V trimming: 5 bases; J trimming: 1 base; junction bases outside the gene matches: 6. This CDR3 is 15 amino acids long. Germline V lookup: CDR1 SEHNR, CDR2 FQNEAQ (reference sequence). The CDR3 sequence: CASSTSGGWNTEAFF. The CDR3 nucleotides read TGTGCCAGCAGCACCTCAGGGGGCTGGAACACTGAAGCTTTCTTT.

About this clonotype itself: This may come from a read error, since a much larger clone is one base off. The CDR3 is CASSLGPGLFSYEQYF. The CDR3 DNA follows: TGTGCCAGCAGCTTGGGTCCGGGACTTTTCTCCTACGAGCAGTACTTC. V usage is TRBV7-6 and J usage is TRBJ2-7; D may be TRBD2 (6 bases). Trimming took 3 bases from V and 0 from J, leaving 15 bases between them. The CDR3 runs 16 residues. The germline V gene encodes CDR1 SGHVS and CDR2 FNYEAQ.

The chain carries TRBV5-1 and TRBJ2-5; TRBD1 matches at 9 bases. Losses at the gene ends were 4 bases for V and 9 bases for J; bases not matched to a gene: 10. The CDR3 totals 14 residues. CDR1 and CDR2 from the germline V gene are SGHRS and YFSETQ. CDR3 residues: CASSGASQGAAQYF. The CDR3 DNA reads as TGCGCCAGCAGCGGGGCATCACAGGGGGCGGCCCAGTACTTC.

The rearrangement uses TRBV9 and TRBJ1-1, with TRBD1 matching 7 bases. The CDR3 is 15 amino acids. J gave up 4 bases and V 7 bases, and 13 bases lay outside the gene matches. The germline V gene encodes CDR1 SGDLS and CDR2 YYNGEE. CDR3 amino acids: CASSPPTGRGTEAFF. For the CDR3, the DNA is TGTGCCAGCTCACCCCCGACAGGGAGGGGCACTGAAGCTTTCTTT.

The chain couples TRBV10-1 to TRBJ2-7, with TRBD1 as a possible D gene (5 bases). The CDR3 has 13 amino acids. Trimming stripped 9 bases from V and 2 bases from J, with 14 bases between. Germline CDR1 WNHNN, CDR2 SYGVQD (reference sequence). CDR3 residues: CASSSGLTYEQYF. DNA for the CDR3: TGCGCCAGTAGCTCAGGGTTAACCTACGAGCAGTACTTC.

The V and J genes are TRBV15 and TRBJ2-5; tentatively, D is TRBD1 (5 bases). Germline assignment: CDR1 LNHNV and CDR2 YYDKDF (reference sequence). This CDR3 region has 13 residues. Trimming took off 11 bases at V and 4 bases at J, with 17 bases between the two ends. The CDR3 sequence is CAAKQDLGETQYF. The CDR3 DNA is TGTGCCGCGAAACAGGACCTGGGAGAGACCCAGTACTTC.